Shown below are 5 T cell receptor beta chains from a single sample sequenced in a study of neoadjuvant anti-PD-1 for oral cavity cancer. The data were produced by immunoSEQ multiplex PCR, yet TCRdb's version contains in-frame clones alone and is incomplete. The sample consists of about 20,000 clones, roughly 70% of them appearing once. The specimen comprised PBMCs, sampled before nivolumab (anti-PD-1) treatment. All receptors derive from a person between 35 and 79 years old with oral cavity squamous cell carcinoma.

This rearrangement joins TRBV6-1 to TRBJ2-7; 12 nucleotides agree with TRBD1. The CDR3 has 15 residues. Per germline, CDR1 MNHNS and CDR2 SASEGT. V lost 6 bases to trimming and J lost 7 bases; unmatched junction nucleotides: 10. CDR3 in amino acids: CASRSSGTGGGEQYF. The CDR3 nucleotides read TGTGCCAGCAGGAGCTCCGGGACAGGGGGCGGGGAGCAGTACTTC.

This clone has a handful of counts. The chain recombines TRBV19 with TRBJ2-7; D possibly corresponds to TRBD2 (5 bases). V gave up 3 bases and J gave up 6 bases, with 15 bases separating them. The CDR3 has 14 amino acids. Germline V gene sequence: CDR1 LNHDA, CDR2 SQIVND (reference sequence). The CDR3 loop is CASSISSGTGEQYF. CDR3 bases: TGTGCCAGTAGTATCAGTTCGGGAACGGGCGAGCAGTACTTC.

The V call is TRBV5-6, the J call TRBJ2-7; TRBD2 is a possible D gene (5 bases). The CDR3 is 14 amino acids. The germline gives CDR1 SGHDT, CDR2 YYEEEE. The V and J ends lost 1 base and 2 bases respectively, with 10 bases between them. CDR3 sequence (DNA): TGTGCCAGCAGCTTGTGGGAGATGACCTACGAGCAGTACTTC. Amino acid sequence: CASSLWEMTYEQYF.

The rearrangement uses TRBV6-4 and TRBJ1-1, with D unresolved. The length of the CDR3 is 12 residues. V lost 2 bases and J 2 bases, leaving 3 bases between the germline ends. Germline V gene data show CDR1 as MRHNA and CDR2 as SNTAGT. The CDR3 DNA reads as TGTGCCAGCAGTGACAGAAACACTGAAGCTTTCTTT. Residues: CASSDRNTEAFF.

This clone was seen only once. V usage is TRBV28 and J usage is TRBJ2-2; no reliable D call. CDR1 is MDHEN and CDR2 is SYDVKM in the germline V gene. The CDR3 covers 12 residues. V lost 2 bases to trimming and J lost 6 bases, with 4 bases between them. The CDR3 region is CASSLRSGELFF. CDR3 nucleotide sequence: TGTGCCAGCAGTTTAAGGTCCGGGGAGCTGTTTTTT.